Presented here are 26 T cell receptor beta chains from one specimen sequenced in a study of blood T cell repertoires in COVID-19. Data came from immunoSEQ multiplex PCR; TCRdb stores just in-frame clones and leaves some out. The sample records 50,000 or so clones, just over 90% being singletons. Source material: peripheral blood. The origin of the receptors is a man aged 55-75 years with COVID-19, enrolled during active disease.

V gene TRBV7-9 combines with J gene TRBJ2-3; 9 nucleotides align to TRBD2. V trimming: 6 bases; J trimming: 4 bases; junction bases outside the gene matches: 5. Germline lookup yields CDR1 SEHNR and CDR2 FQNEAQ (reference sequence). This CDR3 is 14 amino acids long. This CDR3 reads CASRGGGAADTQYF. The CDR3 bases are TGTGCCAGCAGAGGCGGGGGGGCCGCAGATACGCAGTATTTT.

This chain connects TRBV7-2 to TRBJ1-5, with a tentative D call TRBD1 (6 bases). The V gene lost 4 bases and the J gene lost 0 bases, with 10 bases spanning the gap. The length of the CDR3 is 15 residues. Per germline, CDR1 SGHTA and CDR2 FQGNSA. The CDR3 region is CASSSQGYSNQPQHF. For the CDR3, the DNA is TGTGCCAGCAGCTCACAGGGCTATAGCAATCAGCCCCAGCATTTT.

The V gene is TRBV5-1, the J gene TRBJ1-6; D is unclear. Germline V gene sequence: CDR1 SGHRS, CDR2 YFSETQ. Trimming removed 0 bases at V and 0 bases at J, with 7 bases between. This CDR3 has 16 amino acids. Here the CDR3 DNA reads TGCGCCAGCAGCTTGGAAGTGAGCTCCTATAATTCACCCCTCCACTTT. Translation: CASSLEVSSYNSPLHF. The complete variable domain, with remaining parts taken from reference TRBV5-1 and TRBJ1-6, reads KAGVTQTPRYLIKTRGQQVTLSCSPISGHRSVSWYQQTPGQGLQFLFEYFSETQRNKGNFPGRFSGRQFSNSRSEMNVSTLELGDSALYLCASSLEVSSYNSPLHFGNGTRLTVT.

The chain links TRBV24-1 to TRBJ1-4; 9 bases agree with TRBD1. The CDR3 is 15 amino acids. V shed 4 bases and J 7 bases; nucleotides not matched to a gene: 6. The germline gives CDR1 KGHDR, CDR2 SFDVKD. The CDR3 reads CATSDAGQGIEKLFF. The CDR3, as DNA: TGTGCCACCAGTGACGCGGGACAGGGTATTGAAAAACTGTTTTTT.

This chain links TRBV6-2 or TRBV6-3 with TRBJ1-1; 9 bases align to TRBD1. The germline V gene encodes CDR1 MNHEY and CDR2 SVGEGT. This CDR3 comprises 16 residues. Trimming removed 4 bases from V and 1 base from J; junction bases left unmatched: 7. The CDR3 nucleotides read TGTGCCAGCAGTTGGTCCCGGGACAGGGCGAACACTGAAGCTTTCTTT. Protein product: CASSWSRDRANTEAFF.

The chain uses TRBV4-1 and TRBJ1-2; tentatively, D is TRBD1 (5 bases). Deletions cut 1 base from V and 4 bases from J, with 10 bases between. The CDR3 runs 14 residues. Germline CDR1 is MGHRA and CDR2 is YSYEKL. This chain's CDR3 is CASSQGGSSYGYTF. The CDR3 nucleotides read TGCGCCAGCAGCCAAGGGGGCAGCTCCTATGGCTACACCTTC.

Only one count was recorded for this clone. The chain is built from TRBV27 and TRBJ1-4, with D tentatively TRBD1 (6 bases). V was clipped by 6 bases and J by 6 bases, with 11 bases between them. From germline, CDR1 is MNHEY and CDR2 SMNVEV (reference sequence). CDR3 length: 13 amino acids. CDR3 amino acids: CASRGGVDEKLFF. DNA of the CDR3: TGTGCCAGCAGAGGGGGGGTTGATGAAAAACTGTTTTTT.

The chain couples TRBV3-1 (or the pseudogene TRBV3-2) to TRBJ1-4; 8 nucleotides line up with TRBD1. The CDR3 extends over 13 amino acids. V was pared by 5 bases and J by 6 bases, with 2 bases of the junction left unmatched. Germline CDR1 and CDR2: LGHDT and YNNKEL (reference sequence). The CDR3 protein is CASSLQGDEKLFF. The DNA of the CDR3 is TGTGCCAGCAGCTTACAGGGGGATGAAAAACTGTTTTTT.

This chain joins TRBV15 and TRBJ2-1; 11 bases line up with TRBD1. V dropped 2 bases and J dropped 8; count of bases not matched to a gene: 5. The CDR3 runs 15 residues. Looked up from germline, CDR1 is LNHNV and CDR2 is YYDKDF (reference sequence). The CDR3 DNA follows: TGTGCCACCAGCAGAATAGGACAGGGGGCCCATGAGCAGTTCTTC. This encodes CATSRIGQGAHEQFF.

V gene TRBV12-3 or TRBV12-4 combines with J gene TRBJ1-1, with D tentatively TRBD1 (6 bases). The ends were cut back, 5 bases at V and 11 bases at J, with 15 bases in the middle. This CDR3 is built from 12 residues. CDR3 nucleotide sequence: TGTGCCAGCAGTAATAACAGGGTTTGGGCTTTCTTT. Translating gives CASSNNRVWAFF.

The chain is built from TRBV14 and TRBJ2-2; a possible D gene is TRBD1 (6 bases). The CDR3 runs 17 residues. Trimming cost V 4 bases and J 4 bases, with 19 bases left between them. The germline V gene has CDR1 SGHDN and CDR2 FVKESK. The chain's CDR3 is CASSPYLGAPITGELFF. In DNA form, the CDR3 reads TGTGCCAGCAGCCCGTATTTGGGGGCACCCATCACCGGGGAGCTGTTTTTT.

The V and J genes are TRBV18 and TRBJ2-7, with D possibly matching TRBD1 (5 bases). V was shortened by 2 bases and J by 2 bases, with 13 bases between the two germline ends. The length of the CDR3 is 15 residues. CDR1 is KGHSH and CDR2 is LQKENI in the germline V gene. CDR3 amino acids: CASSPGATGPYEQYF. The CDR3 DNA is TGTGCCAGCTCACCAGGGGCAACCGGACCCTACGAGCAGTACTTC.

The V and J genes are TRBV5-1 and TRBJ2-1, with 10 bases matching TRBD2. CDR3 length equals 16 residues. J was trimmed by 3 bases and V by 7 bases; bases with no gene match: 10. Germline CDR1 is SGHRS and CDR2 is YFSETQ. The CDR3 spells CASRSTGTSDYNEQFF. CDR3 coding DNA: TGCGCCAGCCGCTCTACCGGGACTAGCGACTACAATGAGCAGTTCTTC.

The V gene is TRBV27, the J gene TRBJ2-7; 7 bases fit TRBD2. Germline CDR1 and CDR2: MNHEY and SMNVEV (reference sequence). V was pared by 7 bases and J by 0 bases, with 6 bases of the junction left unmatched. The CDR3 covers 14 residues. This CDR3 is CASTWTSSSYEQYF. Here the CDR3 DNA reads TGTGCCAGCACCTGGACTAGTAGCTCCTACGAGCAGTACTTC.

The V gene is TRBV27, the J gene TRBJ2-3, with 8 bases identical to TRBD2. Trimming removed 7 bases from V and 7 bases from J; junction bases left unmatched: 13. The V gene's germline CDR1 is MNHEY and CDR2 SMNVEV (reference sequence). The CDR3 covers 15 residues. The CDR3 DNA sequence: TGTGCCAGCACCCCGGGGGGGTACTGGGGAAATACGCAGTATTTT. Translation gives CASTPGGYWGNTQYF.

This chain joins TRBV7-8 and TRBJ2-7; no definite D call. The germline V and J ends were trimmed by 0 bases and 8 bases, with 17 bases remaining between them. Germline V CDR1 and CDR2: SGHVS, FQNEAQ. This CDR3 spans 15 amino acids. CDR3 sequence (DNA): TGTGCCAGCAGCTTAGCGATACAGACCGTGCCACAGCAGTACTTC. The encoded protein is CASSLAIQTVPQQYF.

This clone was detected only once. This rearrangement joins TRBV19 to TRBJ2-6; 10 bases fit TRBD1. This CDR3 contains 16 residues. Trimming cost V 4 bases and J 2 bases; bases outside gene matches: 2. CDR1 LNHDA and CDR2 SQIVND come from the germline V gene (reference sequence). The CDR3 spells CASSKGQGTGANVLTF. The CDR3 region has the DNA TGTGCCAGTAGTAAGGGACAGGGGACTGGGGCCAACGTCCTGACTTTC.

The J gene is TRBJ1-1, the V gene TRBV7-3; D may be TRBD1 (5 bases). V was cut by 5 bases and J by 3 bases, with 10 bases left in between. Germline V lookup: CDR1 SGHTA, CDR2 FQGTGA. The CDR3 contains 13 residues. CDR3 region: CASSRGRDTEAFF. For the CDR3, the DNA is TGTGCCAGCAGCCGGGGGAGGGACACTGAAGCTTTCTTT.

J is TRBJ2-7 and V is TRBV18; 8 bases line up with TRBD1. The germline gives CDR1 KGHSH, CDR2 LQKENI. V shed 4 bases and J 4 bases; nucleotides not matched to a gene: 9. The CDR3 spans 15 residues. The CDR3 region is CASSRPGTGSYEQYF. The CDR3 DNA is TGTGCCAGCTCACGTCCCGGGACAGGTTCTTACGAGCAGTACTTC.

This chain connects TRBV6-8 to TRBJ1-5; TRBD1 matches 7 bases. J lost 7 bases, V lost 5 bases, and 8 bases had no gene match. The CDR3 loop spans 14 amino acids. The germline V gene encodes CDR1 MNHGY and CDR2 SAAAGT. CDR3 DNA sequence: TGTGCCAGCAGTAGTGACAGGGAAGGACAGCCCCAGCATTTT. This gives the protein CASSSDREGQPQHF.

CDR3 nucleotide sequence: TGTGCCAGCAGTTTAGGAGGGATTGGGGCCAACGTCCTGACTTTC. This translates into CASSLGGIGANVLTF. The chain combines TRBV28 with TRBJ2-6, with TRBD2 as a possible D gene (6 bases). This CDR3 contains 15 residues. Trimming cost V 2 bases and J 3 bases, with 8 bases left between them. Germline V gene sequence: CDR1 MDHEN, CDR2 SYDVKM.

The chain carries TRBV4-1 and TRBJ1-2; the D gene is possibly TRBD1 (5 bases). The V gene's germline CDR1 is MGHRA and CDR2 YSYEKL. This CDR3 region has 14 residues. The V and J ends lost 0 bases and 4 bases respectively, with 9 bases between them. The CDR3 DNA is TGCGCCAGCAGCCAAGATCGAACAGGCTATGGCTACACCTTC. Translating it yields CASSQDRTGYGYTF.

The rearrangement uses TRBV14 and TRBJ1-2; D is possibly TRBD1 (6 bases). The V and J ends lost 0 bases and 2 bases respectively, with 10 bases between them. Germline V gives CDR1 SGHDN, CDR2 FVKESK. This CDR3 contains 15 residues. The CDR3 loop is CASSQETGRNYGYTF. CDR3 sequence (DNA): TGTGCCAGCAGCCAAGAGACAGGTCGAAACTATGGCTACACCTTC.

J is TRBJ2-1 and V is TRBV6-1, with 8 bases identical to TRBD1. V lost 2 bases to trimming and J lost 3 bases; unmatched junction nucleotides: 3. The CDR3 loop spans 15 amino acids. Germline V gene data show CDR1 as MNHNS and CDR2 as SASEGT. The DNA for the CDR3 is TGTGCCAGCAGTGAACTACAGGGGGTCTACAATGAGCAGTTCTTC. This translates into CASSELQGVYNEQFF.

The chain links TRBV7-9 to TRBJ1-2; tentative D call: TRBD1 (6 bases). The V end was cut by 1 base, the J end by 3 bases, with 15 bases between. Germline assignment: CDR1 SEHNR and CDR2 FQNEAQ (reference sequence). This CDR3 contains 16 residues. CDR3 protein: CASSLGTGPGDYGYTF. CDR3 bases: TGTGCCAGCAGCTTAGGTACAGGGCCTGGTGACTATGGCTACACCTTC.

The chain joins TRBV4-2 to TRBJ2-2, with D maybe TRBD2 (6 bases). CDR3 size: 15 residues. CDR1 and CDR2 (germline): LGHNA, YNFKEQ. V gave up 7 bases and J gave up 3 bases, with 15 bases separating them. The CDR3 nucleotides are TGTGCCAGCATGGCGGGGCCAGGTCACACCGGGGAGCTGTTTTTT. Translating it yields CASMAGPGHTGELFF.